The entry below describes one TCR beta chain. Its antigen is unknown. Sorted regulatory T cells were CD4-positive, CD25-high and CD127-low or negative. Healthy unrelated donors supplied the control samples. These data come from a study of B cell selection in AIRE deficiency. Points from the study as a whole: CDR3s were shorter in shared Treg sequences, reflecting few non-templated nucleotide insertions. Patient Tconv cells held around a third of Treg sequences shared by healthy donors. Healthy donors alone shared 30% to 35% of around 3,700 Treg sequences; patients alone approximately 9.4%.

The method was immunoSEQ multiplex PCR; TCRdb's version includes in-frame clones alone and lacks a portion of them. The sample yields some 25,000 clones, over 80% seen once. The junction had 5 bases not matched to a gene; V was cut back by 7 bases and J by 3 bases. Germline lookup yields CDR1 MNHNS and CDR2 SASEGT. This CDR3 has 13 amino acids. Source material: CD4+CD25+ Tregs sorted from PBMCs. The chain is built from TRBV6-1 and TRBJ1-2; 7 positions match TRBD1. The receptor was isolated from a human donor in good health. CDR3 amino acids: CASNLDRDYGYTF. In DNA form, the CDR3 reads TGTGCCAGCAACCTTGACAGGGACTATGGCTACACCTTC.